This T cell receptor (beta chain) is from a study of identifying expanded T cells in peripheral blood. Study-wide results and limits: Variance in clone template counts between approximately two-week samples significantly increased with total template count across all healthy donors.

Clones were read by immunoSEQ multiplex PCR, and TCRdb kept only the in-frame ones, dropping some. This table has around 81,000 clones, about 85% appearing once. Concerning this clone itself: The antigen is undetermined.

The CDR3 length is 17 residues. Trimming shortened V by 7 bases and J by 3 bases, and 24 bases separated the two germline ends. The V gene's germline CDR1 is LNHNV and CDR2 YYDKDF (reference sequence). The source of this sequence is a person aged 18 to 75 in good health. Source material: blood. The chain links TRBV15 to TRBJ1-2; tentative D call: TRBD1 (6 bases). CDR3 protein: CATTQSLAWGQDYGYTF. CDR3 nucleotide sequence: TGTGCCACCACCCAGAGTTTGGCGTGGGGGCAAGACTATGGCTACACCTTC.